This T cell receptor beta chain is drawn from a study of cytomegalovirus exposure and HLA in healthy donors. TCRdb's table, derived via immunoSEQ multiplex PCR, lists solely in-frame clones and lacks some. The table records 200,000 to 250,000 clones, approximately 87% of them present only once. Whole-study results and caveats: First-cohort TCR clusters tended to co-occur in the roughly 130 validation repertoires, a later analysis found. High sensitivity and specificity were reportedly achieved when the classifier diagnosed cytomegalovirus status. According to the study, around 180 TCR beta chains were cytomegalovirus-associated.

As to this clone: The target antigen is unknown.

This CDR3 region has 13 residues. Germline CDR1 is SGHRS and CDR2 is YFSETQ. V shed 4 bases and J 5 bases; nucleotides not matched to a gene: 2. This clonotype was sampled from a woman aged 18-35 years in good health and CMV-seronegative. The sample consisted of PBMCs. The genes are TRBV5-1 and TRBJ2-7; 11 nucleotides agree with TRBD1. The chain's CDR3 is CASSGTGGDEQYF. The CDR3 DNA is TGCGCCAGCAGCGGGACAGGGGGGGACGAGCAGTACTTC.